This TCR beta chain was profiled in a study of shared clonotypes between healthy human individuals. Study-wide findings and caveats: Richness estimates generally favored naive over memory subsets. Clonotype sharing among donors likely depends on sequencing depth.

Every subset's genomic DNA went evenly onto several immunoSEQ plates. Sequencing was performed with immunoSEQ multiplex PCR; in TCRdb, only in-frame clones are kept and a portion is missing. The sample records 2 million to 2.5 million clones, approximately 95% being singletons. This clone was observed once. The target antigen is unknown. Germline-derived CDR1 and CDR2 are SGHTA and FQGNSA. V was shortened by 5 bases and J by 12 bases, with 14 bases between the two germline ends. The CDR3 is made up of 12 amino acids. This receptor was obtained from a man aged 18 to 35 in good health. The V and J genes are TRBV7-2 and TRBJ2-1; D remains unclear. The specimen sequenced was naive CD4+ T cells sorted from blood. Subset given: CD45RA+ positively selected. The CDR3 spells CASSPALRGQFF. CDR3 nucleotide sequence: TGTGCCAGCAGCCCTGCCCTCCGCGGGCAGTTCTTC.